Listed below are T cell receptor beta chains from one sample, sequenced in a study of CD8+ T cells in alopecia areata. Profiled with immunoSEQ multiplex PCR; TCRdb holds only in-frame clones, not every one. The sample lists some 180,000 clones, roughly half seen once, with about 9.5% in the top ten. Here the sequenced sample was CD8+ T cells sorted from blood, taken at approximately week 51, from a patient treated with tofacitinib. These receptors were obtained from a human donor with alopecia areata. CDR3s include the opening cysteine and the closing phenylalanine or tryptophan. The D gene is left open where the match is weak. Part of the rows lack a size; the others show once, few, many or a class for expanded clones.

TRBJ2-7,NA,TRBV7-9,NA,TGTGCCAGAAAACAGGGATTCCCACTACTGTACGAGCAGTACTTC,CARKQGFPLLYEQYF
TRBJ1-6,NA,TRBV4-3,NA,TGCGCCAGCAGCCAAGAAAGGGGCCTAAATTCACCCCTCCACTTT,CASSQERGLNSPLHF
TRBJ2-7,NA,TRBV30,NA,TGTGCCTGGACCGGGATTTTGAAAGGCTACGAGCAGTACTTC,CAWTGILKGYEQYF
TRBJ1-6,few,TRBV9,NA,TGTGCCAGCAGCGTAGACTCCTTCTCGGGGAATTCACCCCTCCACTTT,CASSVDSFSGNSPLHF
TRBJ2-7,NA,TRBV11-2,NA,TGTGCCAGCAGCTTAGGGTCGAGGGGAATCGCCGAGCAGTACTTC,CASSLGSRGIAEQYF
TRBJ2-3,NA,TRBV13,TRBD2,TGTGCCAGCAGCCCGTCGGGGCTAGCGGGGGGCCCTAGCACAGATACGCAGTATTTT,CASSPSGLAGGPSTDTQYF
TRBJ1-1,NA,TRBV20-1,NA,TGCAGTGCTAGGACGTACACTGAAGCTTTCTTT,CSARTYTEAFF
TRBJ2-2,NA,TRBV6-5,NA,TGTGCCAGCAGCTACTCGGGGTCGAACACCGGGGAGCTGTTTTTT,CASSYSGSNTGELFF
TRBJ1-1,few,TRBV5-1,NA,TGCGCCAGCAGCACACATCAGAACACTGAAGCTTTCTTT,CASSTHQNTEAFF
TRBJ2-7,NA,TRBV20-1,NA,TGCAGTGCCGGGGCCACCTACGAGCAGTACTTC,CSAGATYEQYF
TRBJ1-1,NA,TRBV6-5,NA,TGTGCCAGCAGCCCTTCCGGCACTGAAGCTTTCTTT,CASSPSGTEAFF
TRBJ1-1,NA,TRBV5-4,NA,TGTGCCAGCAGCCCGCTGGATAGGGTGAACACTGAAGCTTTCTTT,CASSPLDRVNTEAFF
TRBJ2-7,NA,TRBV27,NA,TGTGCCAGCAGTTCCACCCTCAAAGTCCACGAGCAGTACTTC,CASSSTLKVHEQYF
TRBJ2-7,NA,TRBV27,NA,TGTGCCAGCACCCGAGGGTACGGATCCTACGAGCAGTACTTC,CASTRGYGSYEQYF
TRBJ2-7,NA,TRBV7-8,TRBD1,TGTGCCAGCAGCTTAGATGCGACAGGGGGCTACGAGCAGTACTTC,CASSLDATGGYEQYF
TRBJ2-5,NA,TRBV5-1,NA,TGCGCCAGCAGCCCTTATCAGGGGCCTAATCAAGAGACCCAGTACTTC,CASSPYQGPNQETQYF
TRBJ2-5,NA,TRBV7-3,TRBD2,TGTGCCAGCAGCTTGGTAGCGGGGGACCAAGAGACCCAGTACTTC,CASSLVAGDQETQYF
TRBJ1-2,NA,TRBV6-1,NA,TGTGCCAGCAGTGGCAGGGAAAATGGCTACACCTTC,CASSGRENGYTF
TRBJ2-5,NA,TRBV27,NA,TGTGCCAGCAGTCACAGGGATGGGGAAGAGACCCAGTACTTC,CASSHRDGEETQYF
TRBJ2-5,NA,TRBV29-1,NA,TGCAGCGTTGGGGACAACCAAGAGACCCAGTACTTC,CSVGDNQETQYF
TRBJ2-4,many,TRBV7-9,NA,TGTGCCAGCAGCCTCGGCCGGTTGGGTTCCTCCAAAAACATTCAGTACTTC,CASSLGRLGSSKNIQYF
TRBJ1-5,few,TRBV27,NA,TGTGCCAGCAGTTTATTAGGGGAGAACAATCAGCCCCAGCATTTT,CASSLLGENNQPQHF
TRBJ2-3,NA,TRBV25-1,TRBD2,TGTGCCAGCAGTTCGAAGGGACTAGCGACAGATACGCAGTATTTT,CASSSKGLATDTQYF
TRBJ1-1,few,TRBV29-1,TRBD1,TGCAGCGCTACCAACCGGGGTACAGGGGGGACTGAAGCTTTCTTT,CSATNRGTGGTEAFF
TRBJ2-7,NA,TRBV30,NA,TGTGCCTGGAGTGCTCTAGGAAGCGGTTACGAGCAGTACTTC,CAWSALGSGYEQYF
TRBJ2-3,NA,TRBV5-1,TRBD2,TGCGCCAGCAGCAAAGAACCGGGACTAGCGCGGGGTTTT,CASSKEPGLARGF
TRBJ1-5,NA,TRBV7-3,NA,TGTGCCAGCAGCTTCGTGAATCAGCCCCAGCATTTT,CASSFVNQPQHF
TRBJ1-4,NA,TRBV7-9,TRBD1,TGCGCCAGCAGCCCCGGCCCCGGGACAGGGGCTGAAAAACTGTTTTTT,CASSPGPGTGAEKLFF
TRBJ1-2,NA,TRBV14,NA,TGTGCCAGCAGCCAAGCGGACTATGGCTACACCTTC,CASSQADYGYTF
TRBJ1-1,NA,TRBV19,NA,TGTGCCAGTAGTCCCCCCGTTAACACTGAAGCTTTCTTT,CASSPPVNTEAFF
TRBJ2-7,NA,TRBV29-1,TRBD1,TGCAGCGTTGGGACAGGGGTGGACGAGCAGTACTTC,CSVGTGVDEQYF
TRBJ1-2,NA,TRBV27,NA,TGTGCCAGCAGTGAGAGGATCGCCTGGGGCTATGGCTACACCTTC,CASSERIAWGYGYTF
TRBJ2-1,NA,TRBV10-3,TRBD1,TGTGCCATCAGTGAACCCTGGGGACAGCACAATGAGCAGTTCTTC,CAISEPWGQHNEQFF
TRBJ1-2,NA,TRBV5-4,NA,TGTGCCAGCAGATTGGGGGGAGGCTATGGCTACACCTTC,CASRLGGGYGYTF
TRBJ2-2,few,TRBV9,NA,TGTGCCAGCAGCCCTACCCCGGACACCGGGGAGCTGTTTTTT,CASSPTPDTGELFF
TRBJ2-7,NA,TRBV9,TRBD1,TGTGCCAGCAGTGCCGGGACAGGGTACGAGCAGTACTTC,CASSAGTGYEQYF